The entry that follows covers one T cell receptor (beta chain) sequence. TCRdb's copy holds only in-frame clones and misses some; the assay was immunoSEQ multiplex PCR. The data contain about 94,000 clones, about 85% of them seen just once; the ten biggest clones take up about 4.6%. These data are taken from a study of T cell responses to AZD1222 COVID-19 vaccine. J gave up 4 bases and V 4 bases, and 11 bases lay outside the gene matches. The CDR3 consists of 16 residues. The germline V gene encodes CDR1 SGHVS and CDR2 FQNEAQ. The chain combines TRBV7-8 with TRBJ2-3, with TRBD2 identical over 7 bases. The TCR was taken from an adult who received the AZD1222 COVID-19 vaccine. Sequenced material: peripheral blood, taken 28 days after the second AZD1222 dose. The CDR3 spells CASSSLAVRRSDTQYF. CDR3 nucleotide sequence: TGTGCCAGCAGCTCGCTAGCGGTCAGAAGGTCAGATACGCAGTATTTT. Filled out from reference TRBV7-8 and TRBJ2-3, the complete variable domain reads GAGVSQSPRYKVAKRGQDVALRCDPISGHVSLFWYQQALGQGPEFLTYFQNEAQLDKSGLPSDRFFAERPEGSVSTLKIQRTQQEDSAVYLCASSSLAVRRSDTQYFGPGTRLTVL.